This T cell receptor beta chain was obtained from a study of T-cell reconstitution after alpha-beta-depleted transplantation in children. The CDR3 runs 17 residues. J lost 2 bases, V lost 6 bases, and 14 bases had no gene match. Germline CDR1 SEHNR, CDR2 FQNEAQ (reference sequence). Molecular barcoding with unique molecular identifiers was used for the TCRbeta library. TCRdb independently ran MiXCR on the PCR reads; one entry per CDR3 protein. The repertoire holds approximately 640,000 distinct CDR3 sequences, with roughly 17% as singletons. V gene TRBV7-9 combines with J gene TRBJ2-3; 7 nucleotides line up with TRBD1. Sequencing was performed on PBMCs from the stem cell graft donor, taken from the stem cell graft. The source of this sequence is a human donor who donated a stem cell graft to a child with acute myeloid leukemia. The CDR3 nucleotides are TGTGCCAGCAGGACAAAGGAAAACAGGGGCTTCACAGATACGCAGTATTTT. Its translation is CASRTKENRGFTDTQYF.